These 21 T cell receptor beta chains were sequenced from one sample in a study of vaccination effects on CD4 cells after COVID-19. Sequencing was performed with immunoSEQ multiplex PCR; in TCRdb, only in-frame clones are kept and a portion is missing. The repertoire holds approximately 50,000 clones, with 79% as singletons. With the ViraFEST assay, the study expanded antigen-specific CD4+ T cells using viral peptide pools, then sequenced them. Culturing for more than eight days preceded CD4+ T cell isolation. People in the vaccine group had not been infected with SARS-CoV-2 before, and their nucleocapsid antibodies were negative. Their antigen targets remain unknown. The specimen was CD4+ T cells from PBMCs cultured with HCoV-OC43 spike peptides, collected before COVID-19 vaccination. Subset given: HCoV-OC43 spike overlapping peptide pool stimulation. Source of these receptors: a human donor who received a COVID-19 vaccine.

The chain joins TRBV28 to TRBJ1-4, with D possibly TRBD1 on 6 matching bases. The CDR3 spans 16 residues. The ends were cut back, 5 bases at V and 10 bases at J, with 23 bases in the middle. Germline values: CDR1 MDHEN, CDR2 SYDVKM. For the CDR3, the DNA is TGTGCCAGCAGTGAGGGGGGGACACAGCTTTATCGAAAACTGTTTTTT. Its translation is CASSEGGTQLYRKLFF.

CDR3 loop: CASSGLGSRQETQYF. The CDR3 region has the DNA TGTGCCAGCTCAGGATTGGGGAGTCGCCAAGAGACCCAGTACTTC. The V call is TRBV18, the J call TRBJ2-5; D possibly corresponds to TRBD2 (5 bases). Deletions cut 5 bases from V and 1 base from J, with 14 bases between. The V gene's germline CDR1 is KGHSH and CDR2 LQKENI. The CDR3 extends over 15 amino acids.

The chain recombines TRBV7-9 with TRBJ1-2; no clear D. This CDR3 spans 12 amino acids. With 4 bases removed from V and 3 bases from J, the gap between germline ends came to 6 bases. Germline values: CDR1 SEHNR, CDR2 FQNEAQ (reference sequence). CDR3 sequence (DNA): TGTGCCAGCAGCTCCTCGGACTATGGCTACACCTTC. Its protein product is CASSSSDYGYTF.

In this sample, this clone turned up once. This chain joins TRBV7-3 and TRBJ2-5, with D possibly being TRBD1 or TRBD2 (7 bases each). CDR1 and CDR2 (germline): SGHTA, FQGTGA. The CDR3 length is 14 residues. Trimming took off 5 bases at V and 4 bases at J, with 14 bases between the two ends. The CDR3 here is CASSQTRGGETQYF. DNA for the CDR3: TGTGCCAGCAGCCAAACCAGGGGGGGAGAGACCCAGTACTTC.

The chain combines TRBV6-5 with TRBJ1-4; a possible D gene is TRBD1 (5 bases). CDR3 length equals 14 residues. V lost 6 bases and J 3 bases, leaving 11 bases between the germline ends. The germline gives CDR1 MNHEY, CDR2 SVGAGI. CDR3 residues: CASSPGFANEKLFF. The CDR3 DNA reads TGTGCCAGCAGCCCAGGGTTTGCTAATGAAAAACTGTTTTTT.

The chain is built from TRBV2 and TRBJ2-4; the D gene is possibly TRBD1 (6 bases). Germline values: CDR1 SNHLY, CDR2 FYNNEI. Between the trimmed V and J ends, which lost 5 bases and 9 bases, there was a span of 20 bases. This CDR3 region has 15 residues. The CDR3 region has the DNA TGTGCCAGCAGTCCTAGACAGGCCTCCTTGAGCATTCAGTACTTC. Its protein is CASSPRQASLSIQYF.

This chain links TRBV6-5 with TRBJ1-2, with a weak D call TRBD1 (6 bases). V was clipped by 4 bases and J by 7 bases, with 19 bases between them. The CDR3 totals 15 residues. Germline V gene lookup returns CDR1 MNHEY and CDR2 SVGAGI. The CDR3 spells CASSSRGRRTSGYTF. CDR3 DNA: TGTGCCAGCAGTTCCAGGGGACGGAGAACTTCTGGCTACACCTTC.

CDR3: CAWTEGWQDGYTF. CDR3 in DNA: TGTGCCTGGACTGAGGGGTGGCAGGATGGCTACACCTTC. The V and J genes are TRBV7-9 and TRBJ1-2; D is possibly TRBD1 (5 bases). The CDR3 is 13 residues long. The V end lost 11 bases, the J end lost 6 bases, and 19 bases lay between the germline ends. CDR1 SEHNR and CDR2 FQNEAQ come from the germline V gene (reference sequence).

The chain employs TRBV5-1 and TRBJ1-2, with D tentatively TRBD1 (6 bases). The CDR3 sequence is 14 residues long. Germline lookup yields CDR1 SGHRS and CDR2 YFSETQ. The germline V and J ends were trimmed by 4 bases and 2 bases, with 12 bases remaining between them. This CDR3 reads CASSIEQGNYGYTF. For the CDR3, the DNA is TGCGCCAGCAGCATCGAACAGGGAAACTATGGCTACACCTTC. The entire variable domain, with the rest obtained from reference TRBV5-1 and TRBJ1-2, is as follows: KAGVTQTPRYLIKTRGQQVTLSCSPISGHRSVSWYQQTPGQGLQFLFEYFSETQRNKGNFPGRFSGRQFSNSRSEMNVSTLELGDSALYLCASSIEQGNYGYTFGSGTRLTVV.

V usage is TRBV6-5 and J usage is TRBJ1-6; TRBD1 is a possible D gene (5 bases). The CDR3 is made up of 15 amino acids. Germline CDR1 MNHEY, CDR2 SVGAGI. V was trimmed by 6 bases and J by 9 bases, leaving 18 bases between them. In nucleotides, the CDR3 is TGTGCCAGCAGACTTGTCCAGGGAGCAGGTTCACCCCTCCACTTT. It translates to CASRLVQGAGSPLHF.

The CDR3: CASSFQGRRNQPQHF. CDR3 nucleotides: TGTGCCAGCAGTTTCCAGGGACGGCGCAATCAGCCCCAGCATTTT. The chain links TRBV27 to TRBJ1-5, with D possibly TRBD1 on 5 matching bases. The germline V gene has CDR1 MNHEY and CDR2 SMNVEV (reference sequence). V was trimmed by 3 bases and J by 2 bases, leaving 11 bases between them. CDR3 length: 15 residues.

The chain is built from TRBV30 and TRBJ1-3, with D unclear. From germline, CDR1 is GTSNPN and CDR2 SVGIG (reference sequence). The CDR3 loop spans 11 amino acids. V lost 2 bases, J lost 4 bases, and 3 bases lay in between. Written as DNA, the CDR3 is TGTGCCTGGAGTTACGGAAACACCATATATTTT. It yields the protein CAWSYGNTIYF.

The chain employs TRBV18 and TRBJ2-5; 12 bases fit TRBD1. With 0 bases clipped from V and 4 bases from J, the junction kept 6 bases outside the gene matches. The CDR3 is 17 amino acids. Germline V gene data show CDR1 as KGHSH and CDR2 as LQKENI. As DNA, the CDR3 is TGTGCCAGCTCACCACCGGGGACAGGGGGCTTCCCAGAGACCCAGTACTTC. This encodes CASSPPGTGGFPETQYF.

This clone was seen once. The chain carries TRBV7-2 and TRBJ1-2, with TRBD1 matching 7 bases. V lost 5 bases, J lost 2 bases, and 5 bases stayed unmatched. The length of the CDR3 is 14 residues. CDR1 SGHTA and CDR2 FQGNSA come from the germline V gene. CDR3 DNA: TGTGCCAGCAGCCAAAAGACAGGGAACTATGGCTACACCTTC. This encodes CASSQKTGNYGYTF.

The chain has TRBV5-1 and TRBJ2-3, with 11 bases fitting TRBD2. The CDR3 has 19 residues. With V trimmed by 2 bases and J by 0 bases, 11 bases remained unmatched. Per germline, CDR1 SGHRS and CDR2 YFSETQ. CDR3 DNA: TGCGCCAGCAGCTTAGGCGGACTAGCGGGTGCCTCTAGCACAGATACGCAGTATTTT. Encoded protein: CASSLGGLAGASSTDTQYF.

The V call is TRBV7-9, the J call TRBJ2-3; the D is unclear. V was clipped by 4 bases and J by 6 bases, with 8 bases between them. The germline CDR1 and CDR2 sequences are SEHNR and FQNEAQ (reference sequence). There are 12 residues in the CDR3. CDR3 amino acids: CASSSDGDTQYF. The CDR3 bases are TGTGCCAGCAGCTCGGACGGGGATACGCAGTATTTT.

The gene calls are TRBV7-9 and TRBJ2-3; D unresolved. Trimming took off 1 base at V and 5 bases at J, with 22 bases between the two ends. CDR1 is SEHNR and CDR2 is FQNEAQ in the germline V gene (reference sequence). The CDR3 spans 18 residues. The CDR3 here is CASSLGLAWKQSLDTQYF. CDR3 DNA: TGTGCCAGCAGCTTAGGCTTGGCGTGGAAACAGTCTTTAGATACGCAGTATTTT.

In its sample, this clone was seen once. The chain has TRBV5-4 and TRBJ2-5; 10 positions agree with TRBD2. CDR1 and CDR2 from the germline V gene are SGHNT and YYREEE (reference sequence). V was pared by 1 base and J by 5 bases, with 5 bases of the junction left unmatched. The CDR3 consists of 15 residues. The CDR3 is CASSLTSGVLETQYF. CDR3 nucleotides: TGTGCCAGCAGCTTGACTAGCGGGGTACTTGAGACCCAGTACTTC.

The chain carries TRBV28 and TRBJ1-2, with D uncertain. The V and J ends lost 5 bases and 4 bases respectively, with 14 bases between them. The V gene's germline CDR1 is MDHEN and CDR2 SYDVKM. The CDR3 spans 14 residues. This chain's CDR3 is CASSADSGPYGYTF. In DNA form, the CDR3 reads TGTGCCAGCAGTGCGGACTCAGGACCCTATGGCTACACCTTC.

This CDR3 reads CASALGQLISDTQYF. The CDR3 region has the DNA TGTGCCAGCGCTCTGGGACAGCTAATCTCAGATACGCAGTATTTT. This chain connects TRBV18 to TRBJ2-3; 7 bases fit TRBD1. Germline-derived CDR1 and CDR2 are KGHSH and LQKENI. The CDR3 totals 15 residues. J gave up 4 bases and V 8 bases, and 12 bases lay outside the gene matches.

This clone was counted between two and nine times. The gene calls are TRBV7-8 and TRBJ1-5, with D uncertain. With 3 bases removed from V and 4 bases from J, the gap between germline ends came to 7 bases. The CDR3 extends over 13 amino acids. CDR1 is SGHVS and CDR2 is FQNEAQ in the germline V gene. CDR3 loop: CASSFDGNQPQHF. The CDR3 coding sequence is TGTGCCAGCAGCTTTGATGGAAATCAGCCCCAGCATTTT.